The 31 T cell receptor beta chains reported below all come from one sample, sequenced in a study of cytomegalovirus exposure and HLA in healthy donors. PCR employed 60 Vbeta and 13 Jbeta primers. Generated by immunoSEQ multiplex PCR, the TCRdb table keeps only in-frame clones and is missing some. The repertoire consists of more than 95,000 clones, with less than 85% occurring once and the leading ten covering approximately 10%. Source material: PBMCs. Receptor source: a man aged 25 to 40 in good health and CMV-seropositive.

The chain uses TRBV6-5 and TRBJ2-1, with D possibly being TRBD1 (5 bases). V dropped 5 bases and J dropped 4 bases, with 12 bases sitting between them. The CDR3 runs 14 residues. CDR1 and CDR2 (germline): MNHEY, SVGAGI. The CDR3 loop reads CASSRLTGYNEQFF. In nucleotides, the CDR3 is TGTGCCAGCAGTCGACTTACAGGATACAATGAGCAGTTCTTC.

The J gene is TRBJ1-2, the V gene TRBV5-1; D unresolved. This CDR3 has 13 amino acids. Per the germline V gene, CDR1 is SGHRS and CDR2 is YFSETQ. Deletions cut 3 bases from V and 3 bases from J, with 9 bases between. CDR3 sequence (DNA): TGCGCCAGCAGCTCGGAGTGGGACTATGGCTACACCTTC. Translation gives CASSSEWDYGYTF.

This chain joins TRBV7-3 and TRBJ2-3; D is perhaps TRBD2 (5 bases). The germline V gene has CDR1 SGHTA and CDR2 FQGTGA. V lost 5 bases and J 6 bases, leaving 15 bases between the germline ends. CDR3 length equals 14 residues. CDR3 in DNA: TGTGCCAGCAGCCGGGATCCTTCAGGTGATACGCAGTATTTT. Encoded protein: CASSRDPSGDTQYF.

The chain recombines TRBV27 with TRBJ1-2, with 9 nucleotides matching TRBD1. This CDR3 spans 13 amino acids. The germline V gene encodes CDR1 MNHEY and CDR2 SMNVEV (reference sequence). After removal of 6 bases from V and 6 bases from J, the junction contained 5 bases not matched to a gene. The CDR3: CASRRDRDHGYTF. DNA for the CDR3: TGTGCCAGCAGAAGGGACAGGGACCATGGCTACACCTTC.

This clone was detected once. This chain joins TRBV18 and TRBJ2-1; D is unclear. V dropped 3 bases and J dropped 0 bases, with 9 bases sitting between them. This CDR3 is built from 15 residues. The germline V gene encodes CDR1 KGHSH and CDR2 LQKENI. This chain's CDR3 is CASSPGKSSYNEQFF. The CDR3 DNA is TGTGCCAGCTCACCGGGCAAGAGCTCCTACAATGAGCAGTTCTTC. The entire variable domain, with the rest obtained from reference TRBV18 and TRBJ2-1, is as follows: NAGVMQNPRHLVRRRGQEARLRCSPMKGHSHVYWYRQLPEEGLKFMVYLQKENIIDESGMPKERFSAEFPKEGPSILRIQQVVRGDSAAYFCASSPGKSSYNEQFFGPGTRLTVL.

This clone was detected only once. The V and J genes are TRBV28 and TRBJ2-7; 10 nucleotides agree with TRBD2. Trimming took 6 bases from V and 0 from J; bases not matched to a gene: 2. Germline CDR1 is MDHEN and CDR2 is SYDVKM. The CDR3 covers 14 residues. The CDR3 coding sequence is TGTGCCAGCAGCCGACTAGCGGGCTCCTACGAGCAGTACTTC. It translates to CASSRLAGSYEQYF. The full variable domain, in which reference TRBV28 and TRBJ2-7 provide the parts outside the CDR3, is DVKVTQSSRYLVKRTGEKVFLECVQDMDHENMFWYRQDPGLGLRLIYFSYDVKMKEKGDIPEGYSVSREKKERFSLILESASTNQTSMYLCASSRLAGSYEQYFGPGTRLTVT.

V is TRBV11-2 and J is TRBJ1-1, with 9 bases matching TRBD1. Germline lookup yields CDR1 SGHAT and CDR2 FQNNGV. V trimming: 6 bases; J trimming: 3 bases; junction bases outside the gene matches: 8. The length of the CDR3 is 15 residues. CDR3 coding DNA: TGTGCCAGCAGATCCGGGACAGGGCCCTACACTGAAGCTTTCTTT. Amino acids: CASRSGTGPYTEAFF.

The genes are TRBV4-1 and TRBJ2-3; TRBD2 aligns across 9 bases. CDR1 and CDR2 (germline): MGHRA, YSYEKL. V was pared by 1 base and J by 0 bases, with 8 bases of the junction left unmatched. There are 18 residues in the CDR3. The CDR3 protein is CASSQGRSGGSSTDTQYF. The CDR3 DNA is TGCGCCAGCAGCCAAGGGCGGAGCGGGGGGTCTAGCACAGATACGCAGTATTTT.

The chain couples TRBV19 to TRBJ2-1; TRBD1 matches 7 bases. The V gene end was trimmed by 8 bases and the J gene end by 4 bases; junction bases not matched to a gene: 11. CDR3 length equals 15 residues. In germline, CDR1 is LNHDA, CDR2 SQIVND (reference sequence). The CDR3 DNA follows: TGTGCCAGTTGTCTTAGGGGGACAGAGTACAATGAGCAGTTCTTC. It translates to CASCLRGTEYNEQFF.

This rearrangement joins TRBV6-4 to TRBJ1-2; no clear D. The germline V gene has CDR1 MRHNA and CDR2 SNTAGT. The CDR3 totals 15 residues. V was cut by 2 bases and J by 1 base, with 11 bases left in between. This CDR3 is CASSDDKRDNYGYTF. The CDR3 nucleotides are TGTGCCAGCAGTGACGACAAGAGAGATAACTATGGCTACACCTTC.

The rearrangement joins TRBV2 to TRBJ1-5; D unresolved. Trimming stripped 8 bases from V and 0 bases from J, with 11 bases between. Per the germline V gene, CDR1 is SNHLY and CDR2 is FYNNEI. CDR3 size: 14 residues. The CDR3 bases are TGTGCCAGCGAGAGCGCGTATAGCAATCAGCCCCAGCATTTT. Amino acids: CASESAYSNQPQHF. Filled out from reference TRBV2 and TRBJ1-5, the complete variable domain reads EPEVTQTPSHQVTQMGQEVILRCVPISNHLYFYWYRQILGQKVEFLVSFYNNEISEKSEIFDDQFSVERPDGSNFTLKIRSTKLEDSAMYFCASESAYSNQPQHFGDGTRLSIL.

Turning to this clone: The junction departs from germline at one end; a sequencing error may be responsible. V and J are TRBV14 and TRBJ1-6, with D possibly TRBD1 on 6 matching bases. Germline assignment: CDR1 SGHDN and CDR2 FVKESK. The CDR3 extends over 18 amino acids. The DNA of the CDR3 is TGTGCCAGCAGCCCCCCCCCACAGGGTTTGGGGAAGAATTCACCCCCCCACTTT. It codes for CASSPPPQGLGKNSPPHF.

The chain carries TRBV19 and TRBJ1-1, with TRBD1 identical over 8 bases. Trimming at V came to 8 bases and at J to 4 bases, leaving 9 bases not matched to a gene. The CDR3 consists of 14 residues. Per germline, CDR1 LNHDA and CDR2 SQIVND (reference sequence). CDR3 bases: TGTGCCAGTCAAGTACAGGGGGTAAGCACTGAAGCTTTCTTT. Translation gives CASQVQGVSTEAFF.

The rearrangement uses TRBV4-1 and TRBJ1-2, with D possibly TRBD1 on 6 matching bases. The V gene lost 1 base and the J gene lost 5 bases, with 14 bases spanning the gap. CDR1 MGHRA and CDR2 YSYEKL come from the germline V gene. The CDR3 consists of 15 residues. CDR3 sequence: CASSQVQGLGYGYTF. CDR3 nucleotides: TGCGCCAGCAGCCAAGTACAGGGATTGGGATATGGCTACACCTTC.

V gene TRBV2 combines with J gene TRBJ2-4; a possible D gene is TRBD1 (5 bases). V was cut by 0 bases and J by 0 bases, with 12 bases left in between. The CDR3 runs to 17 residues. Looked up from germline, CDR1 is SNHLY and CDR2 is FYNNEI. DNA for the CDR3: TGTGCCAGCAGTGAAGCGAGCAGGGCTCTAGCCAAAAACATTCAGTACTTC. Amino acid sequence: CASSEASRALAKNIQYF.

The chain links TRBV15 to TRBJ1-5, with 7 bases fitting TRBD1. The CDR3 length is 14 residues. The J segment lost 15 bases and the V segment lost 2 bases, leaving 13 bases of the junction unmatched. Germline values: CDR1 LNHNV, CDR2 YYDKDF (reference sequence). CDR3 nucleotides: TGTGCCACCAGCAGATCCGACAGGGCTGGTAAAAGGCATTTT. Encoded protein: CATSRSDRAGKRHF.

The table lists this clone with a few counts. The V gene is TRBV23-1, the J gene TRBJ1-3, with 7 bases lining up with TRBD1. TRBV23-1 is annotated as an ORF whose role is uncertain. The CDR3 sequence is 13 residues long. V was pared by 7 bases and J by 16 bases, with 16 bases of the junction left unmatched. In nucleotides, the CDR3 is TGCGCCAGCACTCTGCTCCTAGGGACAGCAGATTATTTT. Translation gives CASTLLLGTADYF.

J is TRBJ2-3 and V is TRBV9; D gene ambiguous. This CDR3 spans 13 amino acids. Germline lookup yields CDR1 SGDLS and CDR2 YYNGEE. V gave up 2 bases and J gave up 3 bases, with 7 bases separating them. CDR3 sequence reads: CASSVGDTDTQYF. CDR3 in DNA: TGTGCCAGCAGCGTCGGAGATACAGATACGCAGTATTTT.

The gene calls are TRBV5-1 and TRBJ1-4; D possibly corresponds to TRBD1 (5 bases). Germline V CDR1 and CDR2: SGHRS, YFSETQ. This CDR3 is built from 14 residues. Trimming pared 2 bases from V and 5 bases from J, leaving 10 bases between. CDR3 in amino acids: CASSFRDSNEKLFF. The CDR3 region has the DNA TGCGCCAGCAGCTTCAGGGATTCGAATGAAAAACTGTTTTTT.

The gene calls are TRBV19 and TRBJ1-2; D uncertain. This CDR3 is 14 amino acids long. Trimming shortened V by 6 bases and J by 1 base, and 12 bases separated the two germline ends. Germline-derived CDR1 and CDR2 are LNHDA and SQIVND (reference sequence). The CDR3 spells CASRPPRNNYGYTF. DNA of the CDR3: TGTGCCAGTAGACCGCCCAGAAATAACTATGGCTACACCTTC.

The chain combines TRBV6-5 with TRBJ2-3, with D maybe TRBD2 (5 bases). Germline V lookup: CDR1 MNHEY, CDR2 SVGAGI. Trimming removed 2 bases from V and 0 bases from J, with 9 bases in between. This CDR3 region has 15 residues. CDR3 sequence: CASSYGEISTDTQYF. CDR3 nucleotides: TGTGCCAGCAGTTACGGGGAGATTAGCACAGATACGCAGTATTTT.

The gene calls are TRBV6-6 and TRBJ2-1, with TRBD1 identical over 8 bases. The CDR3 has 12 residues. The ends lost 4 bases at V and 16 bases at J; junction bases unmatched: 9. From germline, CDR1 is MNHNY and CDR2 SVGAGI (reference sequence). CDR3 residues: CASSSGRDRNFF. Written as DNA, the CDR3 is TGTGCCAGCAGTTCGGGCCGGGACAGGAATTTCTTC.

This rearrangement joins TRBV6-6 to TRBJ2-7, with D possibly being TRBD1 (5 bases). Trimming took 4 bases from V and 9 from J, leaving 13 bases between them. Germline assignment: CDR1 MNHNY and CDR2 SVGAGI (reference sequence). This CDR3 region has 12 residues. CDR3 amino acids: CASSSGPRGQYF. DNA for the CDR3: TGTGCCAGCAGTTCAGGGCCTCGCGGGCAGTACTTC.

This chain uses TRBV5-1 with TRBJ1-1, with D hard to call. Trimming stripped 1 base from V and 0 bases from J, with 10 bases between. The CDR3 totals 15 residues. Germline V gene lookup returns CDR1 SGHRS and CDR2 YFSETQ. CDR3 amino acids: CASSLQNPVNTEAFF. DNA of the CDR3: TGCGCCAGCAGCTTGCAAAACCCGGTGAACACTGAAGCTTTCTTT. The full variable domain, its missing parts supplied by reference TRBV5-1 and TRBJ1-1, is KAGVTQTPRYLIKTRGQQVTLSCSPISGHRSVSWYQQTPGQGLQFLFEYFSETQRNKGNFPGRFSGRQFSNSRSEMNVSTLELGDSALYLCASSLQNPVNTEAFFGQGTRLTVV.

This clone appeared once. The chain joins TRBV18 to TRBJ1-1, with D uncertain. This CDR3 is built from 15 residues. V was pared by 5 bases and J by 1 base, with 14 bases between. The germline gives CDR1 KGHSH, CDR2 LQKENI. CDR3 in amino acids: CASSSYLAGNTEAFF. CDR3 in DNA: TGTGCCAGCTCATCCTACTTAGCCGGGAACACTGAAGCTTTCTTT.

J is TRBJ1-5 and V is TRBV6-6; TRBD1 aligns across 7 bases. In germline, CDR1 is MNHNY, CDR2 SVGAGI (reference sequence). V dropped 0 bases and J dropped 4; count of bases not matched to a gene: 6. This CDR3 has 16 residues. In nucleotides, the CDR3 is TGTGCCAGCAGTTACTCGCGGGACAGAGGGAATCAGCCCCAGCATTTT. Amino acid sequence: CASSYSRDRGNQPQHF.

The rearrangement joins TRBV2 to TRBJ1-5; TRBD1 is a possible D gene (6 bases). Germline V gene sequence: CDR1 SNHLY, CDR2 FYNNEI. Trimming shortened V by 6 bases and J by 3 bases, and 15 bases separated the two germline ends. The CDR3 spans 15 residues. CDR3 sequence: CASRARTVVNQPQHF. The CDR3 DNA follows: TGTGCCAGCAGAGCTAGGACAGTTGTCAATCAGCCCCAGCATTTT. The full variable domain, rest sourced from reference TRBV2 and TRBJ1-5, is EPEVTQTPSHQVTQMGQEVILRCVPISNHLYFYWYRQILGQKVEFLVSFYNNEISEKSEIFDDQFSVERPDGSNFTLKIRSTKLEDSAMYFCASRARTVVNQPQHFGDGTRLSIL.

This clone has just one count. This chain uses TRBV10-2 with TRBJ2-1; D might be TRBD1 (6 bases). Looked up from germline, CDR1 is WSHSY and CDR2 is SAAADI. Trimming pared 10 bases from V and 8 bases from J, leaving 15 bases between. The CDR3 extends over 12 amino acids. The CDR3 region is CAISQGSDEQFF. In DNA, the CDR3 is TGCGCCATCTCACAGGGCAGCGATGAGCAGTTCTTC.

DNA for the CDR3: TGTGCCAGCACCCCCGAGGGAAACACCATATATTTT. It codes for CASTPEGNTIYF. This chain joins TRBV7-9 and TRBJ1-3; D unclear. CDR1 SEHNR and CDR2 FQNEAQ come from the germline V gene (reference sequence). This CDR3 is built from 12 residues. The V end lost 7 bases, the J end lost 4 bases, and 8 bases lay between the germline ends.

The chain carries TRBV6-5 and TRBJ1-1; TRBD1 agrees at 7 bases. The CDR3 length is 14 residues. Germline CDR1 reads MNHEY; CDR2 reads SVGAGI. Trimming removed 2 bases from V and 4 bases from J; junction bases left unmatched: 4. The CDR3 bases are TGTGCCAGCAGTTACAGGGGGCAGGGCACTGAAGCTTTCTTT. It yields the protein CASSYRGQGTEAFF.

The chain is built from TRBV6-1 and TRBJ1-4; D is uncertain. The CDR3 is made up of 13 amino acids. The V end lost 10 bases, the J end lost 5 bases, and 14 bases lay between the germline ends. Germline-derived CDR1 and CDR2 are MNHNS and SASEGT. CDR3 loop: CATSRGHNEKLFF. In nucleotides, the CDR3 is TGTGCCACCTCGAGAGGTCACAATGAAAAACTGTTTTTT.